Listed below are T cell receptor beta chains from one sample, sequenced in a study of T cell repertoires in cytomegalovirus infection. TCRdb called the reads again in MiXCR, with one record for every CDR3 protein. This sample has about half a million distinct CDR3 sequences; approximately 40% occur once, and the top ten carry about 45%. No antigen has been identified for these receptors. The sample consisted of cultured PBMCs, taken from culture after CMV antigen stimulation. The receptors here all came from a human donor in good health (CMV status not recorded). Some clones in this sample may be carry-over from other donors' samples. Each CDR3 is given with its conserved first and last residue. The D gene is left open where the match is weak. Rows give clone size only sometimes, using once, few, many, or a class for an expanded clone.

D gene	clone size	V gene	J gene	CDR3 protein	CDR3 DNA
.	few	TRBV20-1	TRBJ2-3	CSAREGPSGTDTQYF	TGCAGTGCTAGAGAAGGTCCTAGCGGCACAGATACGCAGTATTTT
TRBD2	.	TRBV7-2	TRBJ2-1	CASSLQSAGVYNEQFF	TGTGCCAGCAGCTTACAATCAGCGGGGGTTTACAATGAGCAGTTCTTC
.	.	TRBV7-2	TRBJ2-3	CASSWGPEIDTQYF	TGTGCCAGCAGCTGGGGGCCGGAGATCGATACGCAGTATTTT
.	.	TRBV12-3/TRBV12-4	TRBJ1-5	CASSLTGPQPQHF	TGTGCCAGCAGTTTGACCGGCCCTCAGCCCCAGCATTTT
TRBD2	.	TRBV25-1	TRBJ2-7	CASSGTMPYEQYF	TGTGCCAGCTCCGGGACTATGCCTTACGAGCAGTACTTC
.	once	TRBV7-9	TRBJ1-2	CASSPGWMVYGYTF	TGTGCCAGCAGCCCAGGGTGGATGGTTTATGGCTACACCTTC
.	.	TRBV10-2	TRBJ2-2	CARIGPSANTGELFF	TGCGCCAGAATAGGCCCGAGTGCTAACACCGGGGAGCTGTTTTTT
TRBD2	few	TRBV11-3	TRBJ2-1	CASSSSTSGGYNEQFF	TGTGCCAGCAGCTCGTCGACTAGCGGGGGTTACAATGAGCAGTTCTTC
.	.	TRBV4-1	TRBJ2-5	CASSQDQGPRETQSF	TGCGCCAGCAGCCAAGACCAGGGTCCCCGAGAGACCCAGTCCTTC
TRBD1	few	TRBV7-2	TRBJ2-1	CASSGPGQDYNEQFF	TGTGCCAGCAGCGGACCGGGACAGGACTACAATGAGCAGTTCTTC
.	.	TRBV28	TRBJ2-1	CASSLSVGSYNEQFF	TGTGCCAGCAGTTTGTCTGTGGGCTCCTACAATGAGCAGTTCTTC
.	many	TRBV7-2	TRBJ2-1	CASILASLSYNEQFF	TGTGCCAGCATCTTAGCATCCCTCTCCTACAATGAGCAGTTCTTC
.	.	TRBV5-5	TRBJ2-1	CASTPGTLGDEQFF	TGTGCCAGCACCCCCGGGACTTTGGGGGATGAGCAGTTCTTC
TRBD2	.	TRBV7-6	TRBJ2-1	CVLGGGTSYNEQFF	TGTGTTCTAGGCGGGGGGACCTCCTACAATGAGCAGTTCTTC
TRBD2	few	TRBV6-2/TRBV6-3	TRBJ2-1	CASGVAGYNEQFF	TGTGCCAGCGGGGTAGCGGGATACAATGAGCAGTTCTTC
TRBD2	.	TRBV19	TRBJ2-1	CASSPGASGLYNEQFF	TGTGCCAGTAGTCCCGGGGCTAGCGGGTTATACAATGAGCAGTTCTTC
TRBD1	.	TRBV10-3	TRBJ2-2	CAISENRDRGSGELFF	TGTGCCATCAGTGAAAACCGGGACAGGGGTTCCGGGGAGCTGTTTTTT
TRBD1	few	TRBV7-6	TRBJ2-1	CASTLIPDRVVNEQFF	TGTGCCAGCACCCTAATTCCAGACAGGGTCGTCAATGAGCAGTTCTTC
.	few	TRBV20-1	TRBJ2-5	CSASFPLGETQYF	TGCAGTGCTTCTTTCCCTCTCGGGGAGACCCAGTACTTC
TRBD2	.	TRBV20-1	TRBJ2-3	CSAPGLGSTDTQYF	TGCAGTGCTCCTGGACTAGGGAGCACAGATACGCAGTATTTT
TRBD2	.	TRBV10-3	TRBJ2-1	CAISDPIGGVDGRVHGREQFF	TGTGCCATCAGTGATCCAATAGGGGGGGTTGACGGGAGGGTACACGGCCGGGAGCAGTTCTTC
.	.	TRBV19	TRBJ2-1	CASSPGWGGDNEQFF	TGTGCCAGTAGCCCCGGGTGGGGGGGCGACAATGAGCAGTTCTTC
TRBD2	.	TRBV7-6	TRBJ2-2	CASSPTSRRDVGELFF	TGTGCCAGCAGCCCGACTAGCAGGAGGGATGTCGGGGAGCTGTTTTTT
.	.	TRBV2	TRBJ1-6	CASSIMDFLVSPLHF	TGTGCCAGCAGTATCATGGACTTTTTGGTTTCACCCCTCCACTTT
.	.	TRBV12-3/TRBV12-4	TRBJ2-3	CASSSRLRGRTDTQYF	TGTGCCAGCAGTTCCCGCCTTCGGGGGCGGACAGATACGCAGTATTTT
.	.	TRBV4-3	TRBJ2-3	CASSQGGASVTDTQYF	TGCGCCAGCAGCCAAGGAGGGGCTAGCGTCACAGATACGCAGTATTTT
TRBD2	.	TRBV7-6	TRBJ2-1	CASSSRTSGRRTYNEQFF	TGTGCCAGCAGCTCACGGACTAGCGGGAGGAGGACCTACAATGAGCAGTTCTTC
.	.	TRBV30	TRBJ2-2	CAWRRGGELFF	TGTGCCTGGAGGAGGGGCGGGGAGCTGTTTTTT
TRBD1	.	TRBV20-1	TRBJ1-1	CSARALQGEGTEAFF	TGCAGTGCTAGGGCCCTCCAGGGGGAGGGCACTGAAGCTTTCTTT
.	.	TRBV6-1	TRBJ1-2	CASSEDGGDGYTF	TGTGCCAGCAGCGAGGACGGGGGGGATGGCTACACCTTC
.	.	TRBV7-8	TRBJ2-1	CASSLSRQLVHNEQFF	TGTGCCAGCAGCTTAAGCCGGCAGCTTGTGCACAATGAGCAGTTCTTC
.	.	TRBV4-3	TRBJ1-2	CASRPAVNFNYGYTF	TGCGCCAGCCGCCCCGCCGTAAACTTTAACTATGGCTACACCTTC
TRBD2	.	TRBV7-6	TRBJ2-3	CASSSGTTGPAQYF	TGTGCCAGCAGCTCCGGGACTACCGGCCCTGCGCAGTATTTT
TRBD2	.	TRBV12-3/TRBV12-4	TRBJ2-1	CASSFSVPSGGYEQFF	TGTGCCAGCAGTTTTAGCGTCCCGAGCGGGGGCTATGAGCAGTTCTTC